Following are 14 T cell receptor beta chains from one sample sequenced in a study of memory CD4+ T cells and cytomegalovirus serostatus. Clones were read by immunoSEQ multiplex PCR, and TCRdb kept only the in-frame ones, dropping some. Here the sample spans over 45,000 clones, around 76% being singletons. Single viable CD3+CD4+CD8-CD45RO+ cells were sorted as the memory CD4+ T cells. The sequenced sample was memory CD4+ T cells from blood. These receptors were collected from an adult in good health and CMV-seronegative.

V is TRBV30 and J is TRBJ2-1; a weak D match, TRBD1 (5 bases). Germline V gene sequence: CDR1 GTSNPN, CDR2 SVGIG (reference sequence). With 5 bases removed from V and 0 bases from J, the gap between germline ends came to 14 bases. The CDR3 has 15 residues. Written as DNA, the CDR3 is TGTGCCTGGTCCCCCCTCGACAGCTCCTACAATGAGCAGTTCTTC. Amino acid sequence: CAWSPLDSSYNEQFF.

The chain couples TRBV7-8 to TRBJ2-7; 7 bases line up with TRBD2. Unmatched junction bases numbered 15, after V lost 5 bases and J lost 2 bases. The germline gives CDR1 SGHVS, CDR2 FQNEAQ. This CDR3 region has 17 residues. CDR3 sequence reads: CASSLARWASGTYEQYF. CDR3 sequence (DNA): TGTGCCAGCAGCCTCGCGAGATGGGCTAGCGGAACCTACGAGCAGTACTTC.

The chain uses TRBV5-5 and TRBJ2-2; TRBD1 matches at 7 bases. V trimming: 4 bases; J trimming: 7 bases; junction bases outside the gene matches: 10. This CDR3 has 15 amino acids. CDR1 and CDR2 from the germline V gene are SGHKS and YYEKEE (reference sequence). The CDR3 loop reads CASSVRTGVGGELFF. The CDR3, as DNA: TGTGCCAGCAGCGTCCGTACAGGGGTCGGCGGGGAGCTGTTTTTT. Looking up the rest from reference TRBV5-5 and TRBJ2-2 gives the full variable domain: DAGVTQSPTHLIKTRGQQVTLRCSPISGHKSVSWYQQVLGQGPQFIFQYYEKEERGRGNFPDRFSARQFPNYSSELNVNALLLGDSALYLCASSVRTGVGGELFFGEGSRLTVL.

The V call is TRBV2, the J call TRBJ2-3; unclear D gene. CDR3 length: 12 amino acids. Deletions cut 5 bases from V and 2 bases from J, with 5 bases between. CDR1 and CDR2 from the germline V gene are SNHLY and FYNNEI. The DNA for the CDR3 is TGTGCCAGCAGTAGTACCACAGATACGCAGTATTTT. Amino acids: CASSSTTDTQYF.

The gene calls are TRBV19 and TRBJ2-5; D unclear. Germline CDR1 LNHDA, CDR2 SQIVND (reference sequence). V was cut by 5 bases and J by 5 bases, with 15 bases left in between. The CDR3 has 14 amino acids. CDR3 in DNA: TGTGCCAGTAGTTTTTCCCGGGCCCGTGAGACCCAGTACTTC. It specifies CASSFSRARETQYF.

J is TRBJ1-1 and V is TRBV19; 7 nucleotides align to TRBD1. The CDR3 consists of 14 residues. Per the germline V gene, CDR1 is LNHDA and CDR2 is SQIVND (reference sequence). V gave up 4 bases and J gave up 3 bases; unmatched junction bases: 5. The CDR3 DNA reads TGTGCCAGTAGTAACAGGGGTTTGGACACTGAAGCTTTCTTT. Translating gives CASSNRGLDTEAFF.

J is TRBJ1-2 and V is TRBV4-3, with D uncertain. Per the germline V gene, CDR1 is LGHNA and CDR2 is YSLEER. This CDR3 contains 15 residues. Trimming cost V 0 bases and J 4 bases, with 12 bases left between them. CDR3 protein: CASSQDAGGSYGYTF. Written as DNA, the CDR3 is TGCGCCAGCAGCCAAGATGCGGGAGGGAGCTATGGCTACACCTTC.

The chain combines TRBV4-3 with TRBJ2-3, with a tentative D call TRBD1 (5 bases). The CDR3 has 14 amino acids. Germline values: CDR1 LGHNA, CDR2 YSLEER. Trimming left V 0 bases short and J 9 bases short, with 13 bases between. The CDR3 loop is CASSQDLRGSTQYF. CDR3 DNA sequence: TGCGCCAGCAGCCAAGATTTAAGGGGCTCAACGCAGTATTTT.

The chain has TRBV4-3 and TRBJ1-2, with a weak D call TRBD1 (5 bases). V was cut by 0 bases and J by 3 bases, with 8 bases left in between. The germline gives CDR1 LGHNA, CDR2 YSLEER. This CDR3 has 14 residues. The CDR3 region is CASSQESGYYGYTF. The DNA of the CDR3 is TGCGCCAGCAGCCAAGAATCAGGGTACTATGGCTACACCTTC.

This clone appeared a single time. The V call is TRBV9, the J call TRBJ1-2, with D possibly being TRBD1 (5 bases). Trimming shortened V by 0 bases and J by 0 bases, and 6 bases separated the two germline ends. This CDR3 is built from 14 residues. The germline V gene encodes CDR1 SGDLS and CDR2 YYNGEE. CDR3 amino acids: CASSVETANYGYTF. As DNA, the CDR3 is TGTGCCAGCAGCGTAGAGACAGCTAACTATGGCTACACCTTC. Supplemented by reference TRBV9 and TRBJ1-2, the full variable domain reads DSGVTQTPKHLITATGQRVTLRCSPRSGDLSVYWYQQSLDQGLQFLIQYYNGEERAKGNILERFSAQQFPDLHSELNLSSLELGDSALYFCASSVETANYGYTFGSGTRLTVV.

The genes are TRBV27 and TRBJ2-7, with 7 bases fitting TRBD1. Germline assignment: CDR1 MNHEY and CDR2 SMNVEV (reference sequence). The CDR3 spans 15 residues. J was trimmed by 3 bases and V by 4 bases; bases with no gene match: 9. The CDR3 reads CASSSRPGGYYEQYF. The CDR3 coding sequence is TGTGCCAGCAGTTCCCGGCCAGGGGGATACTACGAGCAGTACTTC.

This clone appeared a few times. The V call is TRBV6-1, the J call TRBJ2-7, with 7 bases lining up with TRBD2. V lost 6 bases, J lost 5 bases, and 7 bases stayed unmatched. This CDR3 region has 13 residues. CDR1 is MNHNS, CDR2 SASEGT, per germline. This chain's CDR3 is CASRGWGGNEQYF. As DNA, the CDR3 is TGTGCCAGCAGGGGGTGGGGGGGTAACGAGCAGTACTTC.

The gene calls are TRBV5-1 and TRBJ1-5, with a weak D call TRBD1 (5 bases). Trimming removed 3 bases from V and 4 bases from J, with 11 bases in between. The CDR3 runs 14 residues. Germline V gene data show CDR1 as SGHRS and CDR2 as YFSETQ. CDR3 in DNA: TGCGCCAGCAGCTCGGGACCGCAGAATCAGCCCCAGCATTTT. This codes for CASSSGPQNQPQHF.

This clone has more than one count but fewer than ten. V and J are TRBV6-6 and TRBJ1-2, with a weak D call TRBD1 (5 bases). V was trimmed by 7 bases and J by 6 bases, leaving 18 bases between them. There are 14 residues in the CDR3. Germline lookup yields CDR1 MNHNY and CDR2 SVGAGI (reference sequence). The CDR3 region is CASTLTGGSHGYTF. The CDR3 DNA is TGTGCCAGCACCCTAACGGGGGGGTCCCATGGCTACACCTTC.